This T cell receptor (beta chain) was found in a study of CD8+CD57+ T cells in acquired aplastic anemia. Study-level background: Isolated CD4+ and CD8+ cells, once sorted, yielded DNA averaging about 3 ug.

TCR beta VDJ and CDR3 profiles were obtained from a genomic DNA template. One entry per CDR3 protein results from TCRdb running MiXCR on the reads. The sample lists 200,000 or so distinct CDR3 sequences, around 65% seen once, with just over 45% in the top ten. This TCR derives from a human donor with severe aplastic anemia or a healthy control (not recorded which). Sequencing was performed on sorted CD4+, CD8+, or CD8+CD57+ T cells (not recorded which) from PBMCs.

The CDR3 region is CASSLQGLYNEQFF. CDR3 nucleotide sequence: TGTGCCAGCAGCCTACAGGGGCTCTACAATGAGCAGTTCTTC. This chain joins TRBV7-9 and TRBJ2-1, with 7 positions matching TRBD1. The CDR3 length is 14 residues. In germline, CDR1 is SEHNR, CDR2 FQNEAQ (reference sequence). Losses at the gene ends were 5 bases for V and 3 bases for J; bases not matched to a gene: 4. The variable domain in full, with the rest retrieved from reference TRBV7-9 and TRBJ2-1, is DTGVSQNPRHKITKRGQNVTFRCDPISEHNRLYWYRQTLGQGPEFLTYFQNEAQLEKSRLLSDRFSAERPKGSFSTLEIQRTEQGDSAMYLCASSLQGLYNEQFFGPGTRLTVL.